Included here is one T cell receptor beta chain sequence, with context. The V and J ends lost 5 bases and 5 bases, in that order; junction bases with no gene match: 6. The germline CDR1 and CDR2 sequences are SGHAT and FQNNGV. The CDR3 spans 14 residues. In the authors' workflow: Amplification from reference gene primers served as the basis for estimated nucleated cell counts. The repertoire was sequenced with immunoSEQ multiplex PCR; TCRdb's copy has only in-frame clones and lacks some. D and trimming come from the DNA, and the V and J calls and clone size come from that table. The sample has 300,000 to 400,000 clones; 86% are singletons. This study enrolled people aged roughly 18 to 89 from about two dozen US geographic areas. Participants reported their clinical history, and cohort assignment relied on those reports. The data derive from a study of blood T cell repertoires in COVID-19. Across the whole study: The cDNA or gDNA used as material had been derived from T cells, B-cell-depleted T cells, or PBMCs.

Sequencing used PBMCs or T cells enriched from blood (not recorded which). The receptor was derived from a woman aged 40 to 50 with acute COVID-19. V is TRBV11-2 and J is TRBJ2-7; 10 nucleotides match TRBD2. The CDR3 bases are TGTGCCAGCAGCCCCGGGACTAGCGCAAACGAGCAGTACTTC. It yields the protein CASSPGTSANEQYF.